This entry features one TCR beta chain sequence. The germline gives CDR1 KGHSH, CDR2 LQKENI. This CDR3 contains 13 residues. The ends lost 6 bases at V and 7 bases at J; junction bases unmatched: 7. Original methodology: The assay estimated nucleated cells by amplifying reference gene primers. TCRdb's table, derived via immunoSEQ multiplex PCR, lists solely in-frame clones and lacks some. V, J and clone size reflect that table, while D and trimming were determined from the DNA. The repertoire has approximately 390,000 clones, roughly 90% of them found once; the top ten carry roughly 6.8%. The entry originates in a study of blood T cell repertoires in COVID-19. Study-level background: The United States, Italy and Spain were the sources of the acute and convalescent COVID-19 samples. The cDNA or gDNA used as material had been derived from T cells, B-cell-depleted T cells, or PBMCs.

The gene calls are TRBV18 and TRBJ1-2, with 8 bases that match TRBD1. The sequence came from a man between 18 and 35 years old with active or convalescent COVID-19. Sequenced sample: peripheral blood. CDR3 sequence (DNA): TGTGCCAGCTCTCAGGACAGGGTCTCTGGCTACACCTTC. Its translation: CASSQDRVSGYTF.